This entry describes one T cell receptor (beta chain). The data stem from a study of blood T cell repertoires in COVID-19. Across the study: Researchers got acute and convalescent COVID-19 samples from the United States, Italy and Spain. PBMCs, B-cell-depleted T cells, or T cells provided the cDNA or gDNA that made up the material.

Germline values: CDR1 MNHEY, CDR2 SVGAGI. V was cut by 6 bases and J by 5 bases, with 14 bases left in between. This CDR3 region has 15 residues. Methods used by the authors: The assay estimated nucleated cells by amplifying reference gene primers. TCRdb's table, derived via immunoSEQ multiplex PCR, lists solely in-frame clones and lacks some. That table supplies the V and J calls and clone size; D and trimming were determined from the DNA. The sample carries around 130,000 clones, approximately 88% recorded once. The sequenced sample consisted of peripheral blood. The chain uses TRBV6-5 and TRBJ1-6; D gene ambiguous. The receptor was derived from a man aged 60 to 69 with acute or convalescent COVID-19. CDR3 DNA: TGTGCCAGCAGCACCAATAGAGGGAATAATTCACCCCTCCACTTT. Translating gives CASSTNRGNNSPLHF.